A single sample gave rise to the 20 T cell receptor beta chains below, sequenced in a study of T cell repertoires in cytomegalovirus infection. MiXCR, run by TCRdb on the reads, gives a single entry per CDR3 protein. The sample shows some 300,000 distinct CDR3 sequences, roughly 15% of them seen only once. Sequenced material: PBMCs. These receptor sequences come from a human donor in good health (CMV status not recorded). Some clones in this sample may be carry-over from other donors' samples.

The table lists this clonotype with many counts. The CDR3 DNA is TGTGCCAGCAGCTTAGAAGGGTTTCCATATGGCTACACCTTC. Translation gives CASSLEGFPYGYTF. V is TRBV7-2 and J is TRBJ1-2; D unclear. V lost 1 base, J lost 5 bases, and 11 bases lay in between. This CDR3 is 14 amino acids long. CDR1 and CDR2 (germline): SGHTA, FQGNSA.

The rearrangement links TRBV28 to TRBJ2-1, with TRBD1 identical over 9 bases. With 1 base clipped from V and 8 bases from J, the junction kept 9 bases outside the gene matches. The CDR3 length is 16 residues. CDR1 is MDHEN and CDR2 is SYDVKM in the germline V gene. The CDR3 region is CASSLSGTGTLYEQFF. In DNA, the CDR3 is TGTGCCAGCAGTTTATCCGGGACAGGGACGTTGTATGAGCAGTTCTTC.

At least ten counts were recorded for this clonotype. The V and J genes are TRBV7-9 and TRBJ2-2, with D hard to call. CDR1 and CDR2 from the germline V gene are SEHNR and FQNEAQ (reference sequence). The V end was cut by 3 bases, the J end by 7 bases, with 9 bases between. The CDR3 consists of 13 residues. The CDR3 protein is CASSFGRDGELFF. CDR3 DNA: TGTGCCAGCAGCTTCGGGCGTGACGGGGAGCTGTTTTTT.

Only a few counts were recorded for this clonotype. This chain joins TRBV6-6 and TRBJ2-1; D possibly matches TRBD1 or TRBD2 (5 bases each). V lost 4 bases and J lost 7, with 14 bases in between. The V gene's germline CDR1 is MNHNY and CDR2 SVGAGI (reference sequence). The CDR3 is 14 residues long. The CDR3 DNA reads TGTGCCAGCAGTTCCCCTGTGTGGGGGAATGAGCAGTTCTTC. It yields the protein CASSSPVWGNEQFF.

Only a few counts were recorded for this clonotype. The chain's CDR3 is CASSYSRVHGYTF. Here the CDR3 DNA reads TGTGCCAGCAGTTACTCCAGGGTCCATGGCTACACCTTC. The V and J genes are TRBV6-5 and TRBJ1-2; TRBD1 might be the D (5 bases). Germline lookup yields CDR1 MNHEY and CDR2 SVGAGI. Trimming took 0 bases from V and 6 from J, leaving 8 bases between them. This CDR3 is built from 13 residues.

This clonotype was seen only a few times. The rearrangement joins TRBV6-6 to TRBJ1-4; possibly TRBD1 for D (5 bases). This CDR3 region has 13 residues. Trimming cost V 6 bases and J 7 bases, with 12 bases left between them. The germline V gene has CDR1 MNHNY and CDR2 SVGAGI (reference sequence). Here the CDR3 DNA reads TGTGCCAGCAGGGGGGTGTTGAGTGAAAAACTGTTTTTT. As protein: CASRGVLSEKLFF.

This clonotype was seen a handful of times. CDR3 residues: CASSLRLTGTEQYF. DNA of the CDR3: TGTGCCAGCAGCCTACGGCTCACAGGGACCGAGCAGTACTTC. The genes are TRBV6-6 and TRBJ2-7; D is possibly TRBD1 (6 bases). The germline CDR1 and CDR2 sequences are MNHNY and SVGAGI (reference sequence). The V gene lost 6 bases and the J gene lost 6 bases, with 18 bases spanning the gap. This CDR3 is 14 amino acids long.

This clonotype was observed many times. The J gene is TRBJ1-5, the V gene TRBV4-1, with D unresolved. Germline CDR1 reads MGHRA; CDR2 reads YSYEKL. Trimming cost V 4 bases and J 0 bases, with 19 bases left between them. This CDR3 is built from 18 residues. The CDR3 DNA reads as TGCGCCAGCAGCCGCCGAGGATCTGGTGGTGATAGCAATCAGCCCCAGCATTTT. As protein: CASSRRGSGGDSNQPQHF.

This clonotype was seen more than once but under ten times. The chain links TRBV5-5 to TRBJ2-7; D uncertain. V lost 0 bases and J 0 bases, leaving 7 bases between the germline ends. In germline, CDR1 is SGHKS, CDR2 YYEKEE (reference sequence). CDR3 length equals 14 residues. The CDR3 protein is CASSLAANSYEQYF. The CDR3 coding sequence is TGTGCCAGCAGCTTGGCCGCTAACTCCTACGAGCAGTACTTC.

This chain connects TRBV5-5 to TRBJ2-3; 7 bases align to TRBD2. Trimming removed 4 bases from V and 5 bases from J; junction bases left unmatched: 4. CDR1 is SGHKS, CDR2 YYEKEE, per germline (reference sequence). The length of the CDR3 is 13 residues. CDR3: CASSGTGGDTQYF. CDR3 in DNA: TGTGCCAGCAGCGGGACGGGGGGAGATACGCAGTATTTT.

This chain links TRBV25-1 with TRBJ2-5; possibly TRBD2 for D (5 bases). V lost 3 bases to trimming and J lost 1 base, with 9 bases between them. Germline V lookup: CDR1 MGHDK, CDR2 SYGVNS. This CDR3 has 14 residues. This CDR3 is CASSDLRGQETQYF. In DNA, the CDR3 is TGTGCCAGCAGTGACCTCCGGGGCCAAGAGACCCAGTACTTC. The whole variable domain, filled in from reference TRBV25-1 and TRBJ2-5, reads EADIYQTPRYLVIGTGKKITLECSQTMGHDKMYWYQQDPGMELHLIHYSYGVNSTEKGDLSSESTVSRIRTEHFPLTLESARPSHTSQYLCASSDLRGQETQYFGPGTRLLVL.

This clonotype was observed many times. The V gene is TRBV10-3, the J gene TRBJ1-4; weak D call: TRBD1 (6 bases). CDR1 ENHRY and CDR2 SYGVKD come from the germline V gene. Trimming removed 4 bases at V and 1 base at J, with 16 bases between. The CDR3 extends over 17 amino acids. The CDR3 bases are TGTGCCATCAGTGGAGAATTAACAGGGCAAACTAATGAAAAACTGTTTTTT. Encoded protein: CAISGELTGQTNEKLFF.

This clonotype was counted a few times. This chain joins TRBV20-1 and TRBJ2-5, with D perhaps assigned TRBD1 or TRBD2 (5 bases each). Looked up from germline, CDR1 is DFQATT and CDR2 is SNEGSKA (reference sequence). The germline V and J ends were trimmed by 6 bases and 4 bases, with 21 bases remaining between them. The CDR3 has 15 amino acids. CDR3 DNA: TGCAGTGCCAATCCCGGGACCCCCAGAGGAGAGACCCAGTACTTC. It encodes CSANPGTPRGETQYF.

This clonotype was found many times. The V and J genes are TRBV11-2 and TRBJ2-5, with D perhaps TRBD2 (7 bases). The germline V gene has CDR1 SGHAT and CDR2 FQNNGV. The V gene lost 7 bases and the J gene lost 5 bases, with 23 bases spanning the gap. This CDR3 has 16 amino acids. CDR3 DNA sequence: TGTGCCAGCACCTGGGGGGGGCCCGGGATGCGGGAGACCCAGTACTTC. Translated, it gives CASTWGGPGMRETQYF. Together with reference TRBV11-2 and TRBJ2-5, the CDR3 gives the full variable domain: EAGVAQSPRYKIIEKRQSVAFWCNPISGHATLYWYQQILGQGPKLLIQFQNNGVVDDSQLPKDRFSAERLKGVDSTLKIQPAKLEDSAVYLCASTWGGPGMRETQYFGPGTRLLVL.

This chain connects TRBV11-1 to TRBJ1-1; 9 nucleotides agree with TRBD1. The CDR3 is 14 residues long. J gave up 4 bases and V 5 bases, and 5 bases lay outside the gene matches. Germline loops: CDR1 SGHAT, CDR2 FQDESV (reference sequence). The CDR3 protein is CASSDTGGFTEAFF. The CDR3 nucleotides read TGTGCCAGCAGCGATACAGGGGGCTTCACTGAAGCTTTCTTT.

The rearrangement links TRBV7-2 to TRBJ2-2; either TRBD1 or TRBD2 may supply D (6 bases each). The V and J ends lost 7 bases and 0 bases respectively, with 15 bases between them. The CDR3 length is 16 residues. From germline, CDR1 is SGHTA and CDR2 FQGNSA. Here the CDR3 DNA reads TGTGCCAGCATACCCCGGGGGCTGCCGAACACCGGGGAGCTGTTTTTT. Translating gives CASIPRGLPNTGELFF.

The table lists this clonotype with many counts. The V gene is TRBV10-3, the J gene TRBJ1-3; D remains unclear. Germline V gene sequence: CDR1 ENHRY, CDR2 SYGVKD. This CDR3 is 14 amino acids long. The V and J ends lost 2 bases and 2 bases respectively, with 7 bases between them. The CDR3 bases are TGTGCCATCAGTGAGAACAGACCTGGAAACACCATATATTTT. This encodes CAISENRPGNTIYF.

The rearrangement uses TRBV6-5 and TRBJ1-2; no clear D. Trimming left V 4 bases short and J 0 bases short, with 12 bases between. The length of the CDR3 is 15 residues. In germline, CDR1 is MNHEY, CDR2 SVGAGI. CDR3 nucleotides: TGTGCCAGCAGTTCCCCAGGTTTAGCTAACTATGGCTACACCTTC. Residues: CASSSPGLANYGYTF.

There are a few counts of this clonotype. The V call is TRBV28, the J call TRBJ2-1, with TRBD2 identical over 10 bases. From germline, CDR1 is MDHEN and CDR2 SYDVKM. The CDR3 consists of 16 residues. The junction had 10 bases not matched to a gene; V was cut back by 2 bases and J by 9 bases. The DNA of the CDR3 is TGTGCCAGCAGTTTAAATAGCGGGGGGATCTGGGGTGAGCAGTTCTTC. It translates to CASSLNSGGIWGEQFF.

Regarding this clonotype: Being one base from a much bigger clone, this may be a read error. The CDR3 nucleotides are TGTGCCAGCAGTTTAAAGCCGGGCTACGAGCAGTGCTTC. It translates to CASSLKPGYEQCF. V usage is TRBV27 and J usage is TRBJ2-7, with unresolved D. The germline V gene encodes CDR1 MNHEY and CDR2 SMNVEV (reference sequence). This CDR3 is built from 13 residues.